Shown below are 20 T cell receptor beta chains from a single sample sequenced in a study of T cell repertoires in cytomegalovirus infection. TCRdb reprocessed the reads via MiXCR and lists one record per CDR3 protein. The table shows about 51,000 distinct CDR3 sequences, with around 18% occurring only once. Their target antigens are unknown. The sample was CD8+ T cells from cultured PBMCs, taken from culture after CMV antigen stimulation. These receptors came from a human donor in good health (CMV status not recorded). Some clones in this sample may be carry-over from other donors' samples.

This clonotype ranks as medium-sized. The J gene is TRBJ2-1, the V gene TRBV6-2 or TRBV6-3; D is possibly TRBD2 (6 bases). V was trimmed by 5 bases and J by 4 bases, leaving 15 bases between them. CDR3 size: 15 residues. CDR1 and CDR2 (germline): MNHEY, SVGEGT. The chain's CDR3 is CASSVRDSIYNEQFF. For the CDR3, the DNA is TGTGCCAGCAGTGTCCGGGACTCCATTTACAATGAGCAGTTCTTC.

This clonotype was counted a few times. The chain is built from TRBV7-8 and TRBJ1-5, with 7 bases aligning to TRBD1. The V and J ends lost 4 bases and 5 bases, in that order; junction bases with no gene match: 11. The CDR3 consists of 16 residues. Germline CDR1 reads SGHVS; CDR2 reads FQNEAQ. This chain's CDR3 is CASSSSSTGWDQPQHF. The CDR3 bases are TGTGCCAGCAGCTCATCCTCGACAGGGTGGGATCAGCCCCAGCATTTT.

The rearrangement links TRBV15 to TRBJ2-1, with 9 bases matching TRBD1. In germline, CDR1 is LNHNV, CDR2 YYDKDF (reference sequence). With 6 bases clipped from V and 7 bases from J, the junction kept 7 bases outside the gene matches. The CDR3 covers 14 residues. The CDR3 DNA sequence: TGTGCCACCAGGTCGGGACAGGGATTGAATGAGCAGTTCTTC. As protein: CATRSGQGLNEQFF.

The chain recombines TRBV7-2 with TRBJ2-7, with TRBD2 as a possible D gene (6 bases). The CDR3 is made up of 17 amino acids. Germline loops: CDR1 SGHTA, CDR2 FQGNSA. V was clipped by 3 bases and J by 5 bases, with 23 bases between them. The CDR3 bases are TGTGCCAGCAGCTTTGCGGGGACTGCACTCACTAGGAACGAGCAGTACTTC. Amino acid sequence: CASSFAGTALTRNEQYF. The complete variable domain, with remaining parts taken from reference TRBV7-2 and TRBJ2-7, reads GAGVSQSPSNKVTEKGKDVELRCDPISGHTALYWYRQSLGQGLEFLIYFQGNSAPDKSGLPSDRFSAERTGGSVSTLTIQRTQQEDSAVYLCASSFAGTALTRNEQYFGPGTRLTVT.

This clonotype turned up a few times. The rearrangement joins TRBV7-2 to TRBJ2-5; 13 bases are shared with TRBD2. J was trimmed by 3 bases and V by 5 bases; bases with no gene match: 12. The CDR3 sequence is 18 residues long. CDR1 SGHTA and CDR2 FQGNSA come from the germline V gene. The CDR3 nucleotides are TGTGCCAGCAGCCCGCCGGGACTAGCGGGACCATCCGAAGAGACCCAGTACTTC. This gives the protein CASSPPGLAGPSEETQYF.

This clonotype appeared many times. The CDR3 loop reads CASSSDITDTQYF. CDR3 DNA: TGTGCCAGCAGCTCCGACATCACAGATACGCAGTATTTT. The chain couples TRBV7-2 to TRBJ2-3; D unclear. The V end was cut by 4 bases, the J end by 2 bases, with 7 bases between. The CDR3 consists of 13 residues. CDR1 and CDR2 from the germline V gene are SGHTA and FQGNSA.

Only a few counts were recorded for this clonotype. This chain connects TRBV7-2 to TRBJ1-4; a possible D gene is TRBD1 (5 bases). The length of the CDR3 is 15 residues. Germline CDR1 SGHTA, CDR2 FQGNSA. V was shortened by 0 bases and J by 8 bases, with 13 bases between the two germline ends. CDR3 DNA sequence: TGTGCCAGCAGCTTAGCTGAGGGGCGTCACGAAAAACTGTTTTTT. The encoded protein is CASSLAEGRHEKLFF.

This clonotype was observed a handful of times. The chain combines TRBV7-3 with TRBJ2-1; D not certain. Trimming removed 5 bases at V and 4 bases at J, with 18 bases between. Germline V lookup: CDR1 SGHTA, CDR2 FQGTGA. The CDR3 runs to 16 residues. CDR3 DNA: TGTGCCAGCAGCCCGAAAGGGCAGACGCCGTACAATGAGCAGTTCTTC. It encodes CASSPKGQTPYNEQFF.

This chain joins TRBV7-2 and TRBJ2-7; 8 bases agree with TRBD1. After removal of 1 base from V and 4 bases from J, the junction contained 6 bases not matched to a gene. Germline V gene sequence: CDR1 SGHTA, CDR2 FQGNSA. The CDR3 loop spans 15 amino acids. CDR3 protein: CASSLEITGGYEQYF. CDR3 DNA sequence: TGTGCCAGCAGCTTAGAGATCACAGGGGGATACGAGCAGTACTTC.

This clonotype is medium-sized in the sample. This chain links TRBV7-3 with TRBJ1-1; D not resolved. This CDR3 has 13 amino acids. The V end lost 2 bases, the J end lost 2 bases, and 6 bases lay between the germline ends. CDR1 and CDR2 (germline): SGHTA, FQGTGA. The CDR3 DNA follows: TGTGCCAGCAGCTTATGGGCCAACACTGAAGCTTTCTTT. Residues: CASSLWANTEAFF.

Only a few counts were recorded for this clonotype. The chain's CDR3 is CASSQVTGGLYGYTF. The CDR3 DNA reads TGTGCCAGCAGCCAAGTAACAGGGGGCCTCTATGGCTACACCTTC. The rearrangement joins TRBV3-1 to TRBJ1-2; 9 positions agree with TRBD1. CDR1 and CDR2 (germline): LGHDT, YNNKEL (reference sequence). The CDR3 is 15 residues long. Germline trimming cut 1 base from V and 4 bases from J; bases unmatched to any gene: 4.

The gene calls are TRBV6-2 or TRBV6-3 and TRBJ2-2; D may be TRBD1 (6 bases). The germline CDR1 and CDR2 sequences are MNHEY and SVGEGT. The CDR3 spans 14 residues. V lost 1 base to trimming and J lost 4 bases, with 7 bases between them. The CDR3 region is CASSYYRATGELFF. CDR3 sequence (DNA): TGTGCCAGCAGTTACTACAGGGCCACCGGGGAGCTGTTTTTT.

This clonotype was seen ten or more times. The chain uses TRBV7-2 and TRBJ2-7; unclear D gene. This CDR3 contains 10 residues. V was cut by 5 bases and J by 5 bases, with 4 bases left in between. Germline V gene sequence: CDR1 SGHTA, CDR2 FQGNSA. The DNA of the CDR3 is TGTGCCAGCAGCCTCCACGAGCAGTACTTC. Its translation: CASSLHEQYF. The variable domain in full, completed from reference TRBV7-2 and TRBJ2-7, reads GAGVSQSPSNKVTEKGKDVELRCDPISGHTALYWYRQSLGQGLEFLIYFQGNSAPDKSGLPSDRFSAERTGGSVSTLTIQRTQQEDSAVYLCASSLHEQYFGPGTRLTVT.

This clonotype was seen ten or more times. The chain joins TRBV24-1 to TRBJ1-5; D remains ambiguous. The CDR3 is made up of 13 amino acids. Trimming stripped 5 bases from V and 3 bases from J, with 7 bases between. Germline CDR1 reads KGHDR; CDR2 reads SFDVKD. In DNA, the CDR3 is TGTGCCACCAGTGTCTCACACAATCAGCCCCAGCATTTT. Protein sequence: CATSVSHNQPQHF.

The CDR3 sequence is CAIWTGVGNQPQHF. CDR3 sequence (DNA): TGTGCCATCTGGACAGGGGTTGGCAATCAGCCCCAGCATTTT. The V and J genes are TRBV10-3 and TRBJ1-5, with 9 bases aligning to TRBD1. J was trimmed by 2 bases and V by 8 bases; bases with no gene match: 4. This CDR3 region has 14 residues. Looked up from germline, CDR1 is ENHRY and CDR2 is SYGVKD.

The chain combines TRBV6-8 with TRBJ1-2, with a weak D call TRBD1 (5 bases). From germline, CDR1 is MNHGY and CDR2 SAAAGT. CDR3 length: 16 amino acids. V lost 0 bases to trimming and J lost 3 bases, with 14 bases between them. The CDR3: CASSYSTSGGDYGYTF. Written as DNA, the CDR3 is TGTGCCAGCAGTTACTCGACCTCGGGAGGGGACTATGGCTACACCTTC.

This clonotype was found a few times. V usage is TRBV4-1 and J usage is TRBJ2-5; D may be TRBD2 (6 bases). Per germline, CDR1 MGHRA and CDR2 YSYEKL. Deletions cut 4 bases from V and 5 bases from J, with 11 bases between. The CDR3 has 13 amino acids. Written as DNA, the CDR3 is TGCGCCAGCAGCCTACGACTAGTTGAGACCCAGTACTTC. This codes for CASSLRLVETQYF.

The chain carries TRBV5-1 and TRBJ2-7; 9 bases are a match to TRBD2. Trimming took 4 bases from V and 2 from J; bases not matched to a gene: 7. The CDR3 spans 15 residues. From germline, CDR1 is SGHRS and CDR2 YFSETQ. The CDR3 here is CASSPGSGGTYEQYF. In DNA, the CDR3 is TGCGCCAGCAGCCCCGGCAGCGGGGGGACCTACGAGCAGTACTTC.

This clonotype turned up a few times. V gene TRBV6-5 combines with J gene TRBJ1-3; unclear D gene. Trimming stripped 7 bases from V and 0 bases from J, with 16 bases between. CDR1 is MNHEY and CDR2 is SVGAGI in the germline V gene. This CDR3 spans 16 amino acids. CDR3 coding DNA: TGTGCCAGCATCCGAGGTGGACTGAGCTCTGGAAACACCATATATTTT. It is translated as CASIRGGLSSGNTIYF.

The gene calls are TRBV7-6 and TRBJ2-4, with 12 positions matching TRBD1. Germline V gene lookup returns CDR1 SGHVS and CDR2 FNYEAQ. The V and J ends lost 3 bases and 7 bases, in that order; junction bases with no gene match: 7. The CDR3 has 16 residues. The CDR3 nucleotides read TGTGCCAGCAGCTTTCCCGGGACAGGGGGCGGTAACATTCAGTACTTC. The encoded protein is CASSFPGTGGGNIQYF.